Presented here are 20 T cell receptor beta chains from one specimen sequenced in a study of circulating and synovial CD4+ cells in juvenile arthritis. The method was immunoSEQ multiplex PCR; TCRdb's version includes in-frame clones alone and lacks a portion of them. The sample shows 30,000 to 35,000 clones, around 95% of them seen only once. Material for sequencing was CD4+ T cells from blood. The receptors originated from a human donor with juvenile idiopathic arthritis.

V and J are TRBV27 and TRBJ2-7; no clear D gene. CDR3 length: 11 amino acids. CDR1 is MNHEY, CDR2 SMNVEV, per germline (reference sequence). The V gene lost 4 bases and the J gene lost 4 bases, with 5 bases spanning the gap. The CDR3 protein is CASSSNYEQYF. The CDR3, as DNA: TGTGCCAGCAGTTCTAATTACGAGCAGTACTTC.

The chain joins TRBV5-5 to TRBJ1-5, with 8 bases matching TRBD1. V dropped 3 bases and J dropped 4; count of bases not matched to a gene: 9. This CDR3 has 16 amino acids. Germline V gene lookup returns CDR1 SGHKS and CDR2 YYEKEE (reference sequence). CDR3 loop: CASSSQPRQGNQPQHF. The CDR3 DNA sequence: TGTGCCAGCAGCTCCCAACCTAGACAGGGGAATCAGCCCCAGCATTTT.

A single count supports this clone. The chain has TRBV18 and TRBJ2-7, with TRBD1 matching over 8 bases. This CDR3 has 15 amino acids. The germline V gene encodes CDR1 KGHSH and CDR2 LQKENI. The ends lost 6 bases at V and 3 bases at J; junction bases unmatched: 10. CDR3 nucleotide sequence: TGTGCCAGCTCGCCCAGACAGGGGCCCTTCTACGAGCAGTACTTC. Encoded protein: CASSPRQGPFYEQYF.

The rearrangement uses TRBV5-1 and TRBJ1-1, with D possibly TRBD1 on 6 matching bases. CDR3 length: 14 amino acids. From germline, CDR1 is SGHRS and CDR2 YFSETQ. V was shortened by 1 base and J by 1 base, with 8 bases between the two germline ends. The CDR3 region is CASSLTGTNTEAFF. The CDR3 region has the DNA TGCGCCAGCAGCTTGACAGGGACGAACACTGAAGCTTTCTTT.

The chain employs TRBV7-9 and TRBJ2-5, with TRBD2 matching 8 bases. Germline V gives CDR1 SEHNR, CDR2 FQNEAQ (reference sequence). V trimming: 5 bases; J trimming: 2 bases; junction bases outside the gene matches: 19. CDR3 length equals 19 residues. The CDR3: CASSLPSLAGLGGQETQYF. The DNA for the CDR3 is TGTGCCAGCAGCCTACCCAGCCTAGCGGGCCTCGGGGGACAAGAGACCCAGTACTTC.

The V call is TRBV7-9, the J call TRBJ1-2; 10 bases are a match to TRBD1. The CDR3 is 14 amino acids. The germline gives CDR1 SEHNR, CDR2 FQNEAQ (reference sequence). V was clipped by 7 bases and J by 7 bases; unmatched bases: 9. The CDR3 loop is CASNSKTGGFGYTF. For the CDR3, the DNA is TGTGCCAGCAACTCAAAGACAGGGGGCTTTGGCTACACCTTC. Using reference TRBV7-9 and TRBJ1-2 for the parts outside the CDR3, the full variable domain is DTGVSQNPRHKITKRGQNVTFRCDPISEHNRLYWYRQTLGQGPEFLTYFQNEAQLEKSRLLSDRFSAERPKGSFSTLEIQRTEQGDSAMYLCASNSKTGGFGYTFGSGTRLTVV.

The J gene is TRBJ1-1, the V gene TRBV6-1; D remains unclear. Germline V gives CDR1 MNHNS, CDR2 SASEGT. Trimming shortened V by 8 bases and J by 10 bases, and 26 bases separated the two germline ends. CDR3 size: 15 residues. CDR3 nucleotide sequence: TGTGCCAGCGGTTGGGGTCGAGAACTCGGGGAGAGAGCTTTCTTT. Protein: CASGWGRELGERAFF.

In this sample, this clone turned up once. The chain recombines TRBV5-4 with TRBJ2-2, with TRBD2 as a possible D gene (6 bases). This CDR3 has 16 amino acids. The V and J ends lost 0 bases and 6 bases respectively, with 15 bases between them. Germline V CDR1 and CDR2: SGHNT, YYREEE (reference sequence). The CDR3 DNA is TGTGCCAGCAGCTTGGGCCGGGAGATAACGGCCGGGGAGCTGTTTTTT. As protein: CASSLGREITAGELFF.

V gene TRBV28 combines with J gene TRBJ2-7; D is undetermined. Looked up from germline, CDR1 is MDHEN and CDR2 is SYDVKM. Trimming shortened V by 2 bases and J by 3 bases, and 8 bases separated the two germline ends. CDR3 length: 13 amino acids. CDR3 bases: TGTGCCAGCAGTTTACAAAGCCGCTACGAGCAGTACTTC. Its protein product is CASSLQSRYEQYF.

The rearrangement joins TRBV28 to TRBJ2-5; 11 bases fit TRBD2. Trimming at V came to 3 bases and at J to 5 bases, leaving 11 bases not matched to a gene. Germline CDR1 and CDR2: MDHEN and SYDVKM. The CDR3 length is 17 residues. The DNA of the CDR3 is TGTGCCAGCAGTTTGGGGCTAGCGGGAGGAATCGGGGAGACCCAGTACTTC. Amino acid sequence: CASSLGLAGGIGETQYF.

The rearrangement links TRBV5-4 to TRBJ2-3, with 7 nucleotides matching TRBD2. V lost 4 bases to trimming and J lost 2 bases; unmatched junction nucleotides: 4. CDR3 length: 14 amino acids. Germline CDR1 is SGHNT and CDR2 is YYREEE (reference sequence). In DNA, the CDR3 is TGTGCCAGCAGCACCGGGGGGATCACAGATACGCAGTATTTT. Encoded protein: CASSTGGITDTQYF.

J is TRBJ1-5 and V is TRBV7-8; no clear D. CDR3 length: 16 residues. The V and J ends lost 2 bases and 8 bases respectively, with 19 bases between them. Looked up from germline, CDR1 is SGHVS and CDR2 is FQNEAQ. The CDR3 DNA follows: TGTGCCAGCAGCTTATGGCTCTTTGGTCGGAGGGAGCCCCAGCATTTT. This codes for CASSLWLFGRREPQHF.

The chain carries TRBV16 and TRBJ1-5; no reliable D call. The CDR3 has 13 amino acids. CDR1 is KGHSY, CDR2 FQNENV, per germline. V shed 6 bases and J shed 3 bases, with 9 bases lying between them. The CDR3 coding sequence is TGTGCCAGCAGGAATACCTACAATCAGCCCCAGCATTTT. It codes for CASRNTYNQPQHF.

V and J are TRBV6-1 and TRBJ2-1; D is possibly TRBD1 (5 bases). V was cut by 7 bases and J by 0 bases, with 10 bases left in between. The CDR3 consists of 14 residues. Germline V gives CDR1 MNHNS, CDR2 SASEGT. Here the CDR3 DNA reads TGTGCCAGCACTCGGCAGGGCTCCTACAATGAGCAGTTCTTC. This translates into CASTRQGSYNEQFF.

This chain joins TRBV5-4 and TRBJ2-7; D unresolved. V was clipped by 0 bases and J by 4 bases, with 14 bases between them. There are 15 residues in the CDR3. In germline, CDR1 is SGHNT, CDR2 YYREEE (reference sequence). DNA for the CDR3: TGTGCCAGCAGCTTGGGGCCCGAGACACCATACGAGCAGTACTTC. The encoded protein is CASSLGPETPYEQYF.

The CDR3 region has the DNA TGTGCCAGCTCACCAGCCAGAGATACGCAGTATTTT. Translation gives CASSPARDTQYF. The chain couples TRBV18 to TRBJ2-3; D not resolved. Trimming removed 2 bases from V and 5 bases from J, with 5 bases in between. CDR1 and CDR2 (germline): KGHSH, LQKENI. The CDR3 sequence is 12 residues long.

The chain employs TRBV6-1 and TRBJ2-1, with TRBD1 matching 7 bases. Germline loops: CDR1 MNHNS, CDR2 SASEGT. This CDR3 is 12 amino acids long. V shed 1 base and J 15 bases; nucleotides not matched to a gene: 6. In DNA form, the CDR3 reads TGTGCCAGCAGTGAAGTTCAAGGGGGCCCGTTCTTC. Amino acid sequence: CASSEVQGGPFF.

The chain couples TRBV29-1 to TRBJ1-2; a possible D gene is TRBD1 (5 bases). Trimming removed 4 bases from V and 6 bases from J, with 18 bases in between. The CDR3 sequence is 14 residues long. CDR1 is SQVTM, CDR2 ANQGSEA, per germline. The CDR3 sequence is CSVGRAQGRDGYTF. Here the CDR3 DNA reads TGCAGCGTTGGGAGGGCCCAGGGCAGGGATGGCTACACCTTC. Looking up the rest from reference TRBV29-1 and TRBJ1-2 gives the full variable domain: SAVISQKPSRDICQRGTSLTIQCQVDSQVTMMFWYRQQPGQSLTLIATANQGSEATYESGFVIDKFPISRPNLTFSTLTVSNMSPEDSSIYLCSVGRAQGRDGYTFGSGTRLTVV.

The CDR3 protein is CASRSTGTEQYF. The CDR3 DNA follows: TGTGCCAGCAGGAGTACAGGGACCGAGCAGTACTTC. The V and J genes are TRBV6-5 and TRBJ2-7; a possible D gene is TRBD1 (6 bases). From germline, CDR1 is MNHEY and CDR2 SVGAGI. V shed 6 bases and J shed 6 bases, with 12 bases lying between them. The CDR3 has 12 residues.

The rearrangement uses TRBV19 and TRBJ2-3, with 7 bases lining up with TRBD2. Unmatched junction bases numbered 6, after V lost 6 bases and J lost 0 bases. There are 15 residues in the CDR3. The germline V gene encodes CDR1 LNHDA and CDR2 SQIVND (reference sequence). The CDR3 loop is CASRGLADSTDTQYF. The CDR3 DNA reads as TGTGCCAGTAGAGGCCTAGCGGATAGCACAGATACGCAGTATTTT.